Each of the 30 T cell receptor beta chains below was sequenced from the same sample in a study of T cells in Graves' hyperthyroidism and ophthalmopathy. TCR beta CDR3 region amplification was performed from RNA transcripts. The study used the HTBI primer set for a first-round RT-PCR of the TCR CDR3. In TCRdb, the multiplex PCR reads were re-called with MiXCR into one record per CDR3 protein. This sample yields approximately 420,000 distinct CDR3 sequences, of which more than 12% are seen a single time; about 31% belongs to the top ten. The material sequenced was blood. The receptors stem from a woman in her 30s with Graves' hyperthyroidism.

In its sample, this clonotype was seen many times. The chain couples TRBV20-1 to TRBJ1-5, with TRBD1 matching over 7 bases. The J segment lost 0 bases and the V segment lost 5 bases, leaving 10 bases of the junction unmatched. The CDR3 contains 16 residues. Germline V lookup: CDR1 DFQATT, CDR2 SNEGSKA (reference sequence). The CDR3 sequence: CSALDREKYSNQPQHF. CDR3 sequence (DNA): TGCAGTGCTCTCGACAGGGAAAAGTATAGCAATCAGCCCCAGCATTTT.

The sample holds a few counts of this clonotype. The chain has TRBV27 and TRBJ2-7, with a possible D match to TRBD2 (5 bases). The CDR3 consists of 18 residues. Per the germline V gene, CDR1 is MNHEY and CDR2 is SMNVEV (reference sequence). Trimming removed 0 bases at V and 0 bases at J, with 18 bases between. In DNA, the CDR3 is TGTGCCAGCAGTTTATCCCCCCTACCGCGGGCTAGCTCCTACGAGCAGTACTTC. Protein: CASSLSPLPRASSYEQYF.

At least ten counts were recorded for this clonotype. CDR3 DNA: TGTGCCAGCAGCGCGGGGACAGGGCTAAGTCAGCCCCAGCATTTT. This codes for CASSAGTGLSQPQHF. This chain links TRBV5-5 with TRBJ1-5; 9 bases are shared with TRBD1. The CDR3 loop spans 15 amino acids. Trimming removed 4 bases from V and 6 bases from J; junction bases left unmatched: 8. Per the germline V gene, CDR1 is SGHKS and CDR2 is YYEKEE (reference sequence).

CDR3 region: CSARDRERSMNTGELFF. DNA of the CDR3: TGCAGTGCTAGAGATCGGGAGCGGTCGATGAACACCGGGGAGCTGTTTTTT. The chain employs TRBV20-1 and TRBJ2-2; D may be TRBD2 (6 bases). From germline, CDR1 is DFQATT and CDR2 SNEGSKA (reference sequence). The CDR3 has 17 residues. The V end was cut by 0 bases, the J end by 1 base, with 15 bases between.

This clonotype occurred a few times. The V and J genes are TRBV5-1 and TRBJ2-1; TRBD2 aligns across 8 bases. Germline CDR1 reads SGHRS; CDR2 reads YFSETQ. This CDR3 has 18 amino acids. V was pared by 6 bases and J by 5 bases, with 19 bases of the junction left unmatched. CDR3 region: CASTSYPTGRVGNNEQFF. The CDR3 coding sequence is TGCGCCAGCACCTCATACCCTACCGGGAGGGTAGGAAACAATGAGCAGTTCTTC.

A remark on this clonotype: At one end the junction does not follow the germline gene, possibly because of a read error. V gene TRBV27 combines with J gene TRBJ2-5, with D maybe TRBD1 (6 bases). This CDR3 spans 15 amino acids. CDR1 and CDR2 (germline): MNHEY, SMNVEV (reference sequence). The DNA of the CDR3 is TGTGCCAGCAGTTTTTACACAGGGTTTCAAGGGACCCAGTACTTC. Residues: CASSFYTGFQGTQYF.

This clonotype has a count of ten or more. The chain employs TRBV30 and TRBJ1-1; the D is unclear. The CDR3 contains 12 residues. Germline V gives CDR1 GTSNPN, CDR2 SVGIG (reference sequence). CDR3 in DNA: TGTGGAGCACAGTTAATGAACACTGAAGCTTTCTTT. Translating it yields CGAQLMNTEAFF.

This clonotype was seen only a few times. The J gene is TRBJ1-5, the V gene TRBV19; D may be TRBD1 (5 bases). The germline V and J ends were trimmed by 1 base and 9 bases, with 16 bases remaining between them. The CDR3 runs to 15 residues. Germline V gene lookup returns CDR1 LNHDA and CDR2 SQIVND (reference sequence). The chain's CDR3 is CASSIGVRAQGPQHF. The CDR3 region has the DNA TGTGCCAGTAGTATAGGTGTCAGGGCCCAAGGGCCCCAGCATTTT. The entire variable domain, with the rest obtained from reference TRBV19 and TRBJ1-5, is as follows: DGGITQSPKYLFRKEGQNVTLSCEQNLNHDAMYWYRQDPGQGLRLIYYSQIVNDFQKGDIAEGYSVSREKKESFPLTVTSAQKNPTAFYLCASSIGVRAQGPQHFGDGTRLSIL.

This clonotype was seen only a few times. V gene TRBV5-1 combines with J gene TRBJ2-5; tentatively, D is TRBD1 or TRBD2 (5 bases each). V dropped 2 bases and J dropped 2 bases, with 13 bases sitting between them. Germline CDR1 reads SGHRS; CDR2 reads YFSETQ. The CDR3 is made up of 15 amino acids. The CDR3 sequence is CASSLHGTPQETQYF. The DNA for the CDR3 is TGCGCCAGCAGCTTACACGGGACGCCGCAAGAGACCCAGTACTTC.

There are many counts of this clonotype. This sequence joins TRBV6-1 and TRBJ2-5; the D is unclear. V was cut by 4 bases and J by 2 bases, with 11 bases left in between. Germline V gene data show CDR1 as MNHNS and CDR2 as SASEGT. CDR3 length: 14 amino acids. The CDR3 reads CASSGVQVQETQYF. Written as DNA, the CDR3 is TGTGCCAGCAGTGGTGTTCAGGTTCAAGAGACCCAGTACTTC.

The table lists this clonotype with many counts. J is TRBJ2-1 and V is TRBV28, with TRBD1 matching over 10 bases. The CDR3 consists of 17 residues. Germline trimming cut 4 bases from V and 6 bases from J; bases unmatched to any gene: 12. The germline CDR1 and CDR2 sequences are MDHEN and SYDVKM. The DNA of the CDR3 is TGTGCCAGCAGTTCGGCGGGGACAGGGGACTGGGCCAATGAGCAGTTCTTC. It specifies CASSSAGTGDWANEQFF. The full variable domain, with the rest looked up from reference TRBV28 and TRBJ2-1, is DVKVTQSSRYLVKRTGEKVFLECVQDMDHENMFWYRQDPGLGLRLIYFSYDVKMKEKGDIPEGYSVSREKKERFSLILESASTNQTSMYLCASSSAGTGDWANEQFFGPGTRLTVL.

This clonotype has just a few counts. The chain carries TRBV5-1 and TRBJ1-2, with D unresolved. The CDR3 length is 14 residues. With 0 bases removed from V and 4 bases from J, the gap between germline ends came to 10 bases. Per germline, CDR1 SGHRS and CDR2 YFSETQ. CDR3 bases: TGCGCCAGCAGCTTGGAAAGCCGCGCCTATGGCTACACCTTC. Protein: CASSLESRAYGYTF.

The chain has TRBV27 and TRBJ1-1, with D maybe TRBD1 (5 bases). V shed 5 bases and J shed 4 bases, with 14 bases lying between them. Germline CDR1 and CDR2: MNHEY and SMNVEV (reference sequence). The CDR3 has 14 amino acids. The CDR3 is CASSPQTDPTEAFF. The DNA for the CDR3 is TGTGCCAGCAGTCCTCAGACAGATCCCACTGAAGCTTTCTTT.

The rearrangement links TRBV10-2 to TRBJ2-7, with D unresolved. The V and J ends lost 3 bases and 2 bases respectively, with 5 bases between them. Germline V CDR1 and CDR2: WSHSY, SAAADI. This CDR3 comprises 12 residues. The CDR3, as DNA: TGCGCCAGCAGTGATAGTCCCTACGAGCAGTACTTC. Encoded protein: CASSDSPYEQYF.

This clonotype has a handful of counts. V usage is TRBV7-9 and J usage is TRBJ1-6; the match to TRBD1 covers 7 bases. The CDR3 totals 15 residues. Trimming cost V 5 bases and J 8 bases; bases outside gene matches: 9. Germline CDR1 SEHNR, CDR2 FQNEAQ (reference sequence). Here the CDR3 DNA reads TGTGCCAGCAGCCCACAGGGGCGCTTCGATTCACCCCTCCACTTT. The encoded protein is CASSPQGRFDSPLHF.

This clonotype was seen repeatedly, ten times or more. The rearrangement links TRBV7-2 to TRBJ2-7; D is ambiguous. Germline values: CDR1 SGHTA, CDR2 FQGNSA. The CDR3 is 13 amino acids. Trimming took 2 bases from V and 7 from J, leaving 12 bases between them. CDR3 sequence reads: CASSLQLLGEQYF. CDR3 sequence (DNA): TGTGCCAGCAGCTTACAACTGCTGGGGGAGCAGTACTTC.

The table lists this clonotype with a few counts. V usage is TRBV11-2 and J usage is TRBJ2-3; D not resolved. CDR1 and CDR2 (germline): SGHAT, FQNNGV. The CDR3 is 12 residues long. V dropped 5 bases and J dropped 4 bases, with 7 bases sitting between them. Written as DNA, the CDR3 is TGTGCCAGCAGCATGAGTTCAGATACGCAGTATTTT. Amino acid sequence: CASSMSSDTQYF. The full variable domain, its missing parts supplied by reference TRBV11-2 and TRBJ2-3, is EAGVAQSPRYKIIEKRQSVAFWCNPISGHATLYWYQQILGQGPKLLIQFQNNGVVDDSQLPKDRFSAERLKGVDSTLKIQPAKLEDSAVYLCASSMSSDTQYFGPGTRLTVL.

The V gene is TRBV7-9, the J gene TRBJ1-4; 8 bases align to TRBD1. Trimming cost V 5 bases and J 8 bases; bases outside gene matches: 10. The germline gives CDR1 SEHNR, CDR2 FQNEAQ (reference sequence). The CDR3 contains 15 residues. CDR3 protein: CASSTTDRAGEKLFF. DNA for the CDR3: TGTGCCAGCAGCACGACGGACAGGGCGGGGGAAAAACTGTTTTTT.

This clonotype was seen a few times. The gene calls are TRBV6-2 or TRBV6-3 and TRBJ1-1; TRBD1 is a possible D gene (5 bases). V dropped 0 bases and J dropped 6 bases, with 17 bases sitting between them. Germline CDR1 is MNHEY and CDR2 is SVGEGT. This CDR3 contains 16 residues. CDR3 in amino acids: CASSYSKGTLVPEAFF. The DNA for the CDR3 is TGTGCCAGCAGTTACTCAAAGGGGACCCTCGTCCCTGAAGCTTTCTTT.

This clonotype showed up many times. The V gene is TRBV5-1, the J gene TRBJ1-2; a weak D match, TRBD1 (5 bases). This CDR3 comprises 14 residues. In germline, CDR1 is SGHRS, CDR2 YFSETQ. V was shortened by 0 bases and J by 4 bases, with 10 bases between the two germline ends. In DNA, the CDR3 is TGCGCCAGCAGCTTGGGGGACGGCACCTATGGCTACACCTTC. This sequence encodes CASSLGDGTYGYTF.

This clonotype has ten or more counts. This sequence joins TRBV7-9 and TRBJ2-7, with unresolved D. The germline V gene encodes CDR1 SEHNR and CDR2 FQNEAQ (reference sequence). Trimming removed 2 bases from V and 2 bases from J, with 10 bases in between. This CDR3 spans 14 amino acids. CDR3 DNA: TGTGCCAGCAGCTTACTACAGACCCCCTACGAGCAGTACTTC. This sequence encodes CASSLLQTPYEQYF.

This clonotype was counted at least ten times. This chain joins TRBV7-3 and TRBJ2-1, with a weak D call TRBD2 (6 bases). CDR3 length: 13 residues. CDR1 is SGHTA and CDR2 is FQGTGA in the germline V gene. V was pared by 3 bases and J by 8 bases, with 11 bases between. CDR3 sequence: CASSFPGGDEQFF. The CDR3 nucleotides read TGTGCCAGCAGCTTCCCCGGGGGAGATGAGCAGTTCTTC.

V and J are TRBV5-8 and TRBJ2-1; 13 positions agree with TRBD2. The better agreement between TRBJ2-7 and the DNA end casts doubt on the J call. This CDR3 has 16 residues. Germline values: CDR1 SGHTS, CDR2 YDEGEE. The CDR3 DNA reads TGTGCCAGCCCGGGACTAGCGGGGACTAGTTACAATGAGCAGTACTTC. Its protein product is CASPGLAGTSYNEQYF.

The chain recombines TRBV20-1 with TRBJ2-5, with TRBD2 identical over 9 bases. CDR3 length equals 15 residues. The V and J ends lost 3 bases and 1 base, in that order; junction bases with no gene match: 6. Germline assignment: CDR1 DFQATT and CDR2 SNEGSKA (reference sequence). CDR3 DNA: TGCAGTGCTAGCCCCAGCGGGAGGCCCCAAGAGACCCAGTACTTC. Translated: CSASPSGRPQETQYF.

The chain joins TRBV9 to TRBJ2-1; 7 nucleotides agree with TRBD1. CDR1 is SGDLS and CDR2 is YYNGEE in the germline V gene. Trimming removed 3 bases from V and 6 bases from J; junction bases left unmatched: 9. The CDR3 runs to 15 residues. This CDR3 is CASSAHGQETNEQFF. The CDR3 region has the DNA TGTGCCAGCAGCGCACATGGACAGGAGACCAATGAGCAGTTCTTC.

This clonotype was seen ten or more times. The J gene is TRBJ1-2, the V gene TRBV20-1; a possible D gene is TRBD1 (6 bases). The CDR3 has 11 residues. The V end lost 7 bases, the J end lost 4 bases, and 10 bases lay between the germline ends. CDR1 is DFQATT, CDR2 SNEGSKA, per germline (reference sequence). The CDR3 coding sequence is TGCAGTGTCCCGACAGGCTATGGCTACACCTTC. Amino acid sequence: CSVPTGYGYTF.

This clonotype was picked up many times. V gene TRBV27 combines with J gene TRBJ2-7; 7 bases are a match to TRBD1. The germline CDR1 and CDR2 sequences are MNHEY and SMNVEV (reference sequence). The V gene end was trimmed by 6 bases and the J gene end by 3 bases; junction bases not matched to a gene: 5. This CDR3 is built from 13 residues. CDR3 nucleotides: TGTGCCAGCAGGGCCAGGGGGAGCTACGAGCAGTACTTC. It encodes CASRARGSYEQYF.

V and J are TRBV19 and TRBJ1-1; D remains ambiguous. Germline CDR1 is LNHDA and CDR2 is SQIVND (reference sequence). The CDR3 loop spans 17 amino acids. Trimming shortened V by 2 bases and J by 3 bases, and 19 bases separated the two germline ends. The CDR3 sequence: CASSIPPIVLGYTEAFF. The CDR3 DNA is TGTGCCAGTAGTATACCACCCATCGTTCTGGGGTACACTGAAGCTTTCTTT.

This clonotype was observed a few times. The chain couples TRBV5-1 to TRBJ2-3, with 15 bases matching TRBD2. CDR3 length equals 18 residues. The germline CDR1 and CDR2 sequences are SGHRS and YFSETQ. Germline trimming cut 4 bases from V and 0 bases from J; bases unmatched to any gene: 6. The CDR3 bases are TGCGCCAGCAGCGGACTAGCGGGAGGGGGACCTAGCACAGATACGCAGTATTTT. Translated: CASSGLAGGGPSTDTQYF.

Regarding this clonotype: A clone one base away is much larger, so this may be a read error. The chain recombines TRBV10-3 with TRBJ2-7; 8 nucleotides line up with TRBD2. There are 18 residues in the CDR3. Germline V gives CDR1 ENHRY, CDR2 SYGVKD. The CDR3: CAISESIGSGSLPSEQCF. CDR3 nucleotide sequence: TGTGCCATCAGTGAGTCGATCGGGAGCGGGAGTCTTCCGTCCGAGCAGTGCTTC.